The rows below give T cell receptor beta chains drawn from one sample of a study of shared clonotypes between healthy human individuals. Some clones are missing from TCRdb's copy, which holds only in-frame ones; the method was immunoSEQ multiplex PCR. The top ten hold about 0.41% of the sample, which has some 2.3 million clones, over 85% seen once. The specimen sequenced was naive CD4+ T cells from PBMCs. The receptors come from a man between 18 and 29 years old in good health. Some clones in this sample may be carry-over from other donors' samples. Each CDR3 is given with its conserved first and last residue. A D gene is named only where the DNA matches it firmly. Clone size appears in some rows only: once, few, many, or a class for an expanded clone.

d_gene	j_gene	abundance	v_gene	CDR3nt	CDR3aa
-	TRBJ2-2	once	TRBV5-1	TGCGCCAGCAGCTCAACTCCTACCGGGGAGCTGTTTTTT	CASSSTPTGELFF
TRBD2	TRBJ2-1	-	TRBV18	TGTGCCAGCTCACCGCCGACTAGCGGGAGCTCCTACAATGAGCAGTTCTTC	CASSPPTSGSSYNEQFF
-	TRBJ2-3	-	TRBV6-5	TGTGCCAGCAGCCCCGCGGGCGACCCCACAGATACGCAGTATTTT	CASSPAGDPTDTQYF
-	TRBJ1-5	-	TRBV4-3	TGCGCCAGCAGCCAAGATTGGGGTGGTCAGCCCCAGCATTTT	CASSQDWGGQPQHF
TRBD1	TRBJ2-1	-	TRBV30	TGTGCCTGGAGACCCCCCAGGGGGCGTTACAATGAGCAGTTCTTC	CAWRPPRGRYNEQFF
-	TRBJ1-2	-	TRBV5-1	TGCGCCAGCAGCGTCGGAGGGGACGGCTACACCTTC	CASSVGGDGYTF
-	TRBJ2-3	-	TRBV6-5	TGTGCCAGCAGTCGTCAGGGGAGAACAGATACGCAGTATTTT	CASSRQGRTDTQYF
-	TRBJ2-5	-	TRBV5-1	TGCGCCAGCAGCTTAGTGCCCAACAGGGAATGGGAGACCCAGTACTTC	CASSLVPNREWETQYF
TRBD2	TRBJ2-3	-	TRBV7-9	TGTGCCAGCAGCTTAGCGGGGACTAGCGGGAGGAGCACAGATACGCAGTATTTT	CASSLAGTSGRSTDTQYF
-	TRBJ2-7	-	TRBV4-3	TGCGCCAGCAGCCAAGATCGGCAAATCCACGAGCAGTACTTC	CASSQDRQIHEQYF
TRBD1	TRBJ2-1	-	TRBV7-6	TGTGCCAGCAGCCAAAGGAGGACAGGGCCCTACAATGAGCAGTTCTTC	CASSQRRTGPYNEQFF
-	TRBJ1-4	-	TRBV7-9	TGTGCCAGCAGCCCCCCCGGGACCTGGGCTAATGAAAAACTGTTTTTT	CASSPPGTWANEKLFF
-	TRBJ2-4	-	TRBV28	TGTGCCAGCAGTACCGACAGCATTCAGTACTTC	CASSTDSIQYF
-	TRBJ1-2	-	TRBV27	TGTGCCAGCAGTTTTGGAAGGAGCTATGGCTACACCTTC	CASSFGRSYGYTF
TRBD2	TRBJ2-1	-	TRBV7-2	TGTGCCAGCACCTCCCGGGGGGGCAATGAGCAGTTCTTC	CASTSRGGNEQFF
TRBD1	TRBJ1-2	-	TRBV29-1	TGCAGCGTCACCCGGGACAGGGGTGACTATGGCTACACCTTC	CSVTRDRGDYGYTF
-	TRBJ1-1	-	TRBV6-1	TGTGCCAGCAGTGATTGGGGCTATATGAACACTGAAGCTTTCTTT	CASSDWGYMNTEAFF
TRBD1	TRBJ2-5	once	TRBV18	TGTGCCAGCTCCTCCTTACAGGGGTACCAAGAGACCCAGTACTTC	CASSSLQGYQETQYF
-	TRBJ2-3	-	TRBV6-1	TGTGCCAGCAGTGACCCCGCGGCGCCCACAGATACGCAGTATTTT	CASSDPAAPTDTQYF
TRBD2	TRBJ2-3	-	TRBV29-1	TGCAGCGTTGAAGATCTTCCAGGGCGGGAGTTTACGCAGTATTTT	CSVEDLPGREFTQYF
TRBD1	TRBJ2-5	-	TRBV28	TGTGCCAGCAGTACTCACACAGCCTTAAGGGGGCGCTTGTTAGAGACCCAGTACTTC	CASSTHTALRGRLLETQYF
TRBD2	TRBJ2-3	-	TRBV7-6	TGTGCCAGCAGCTCAGGACTAGCGGGGAAAAGGAGGGCAGATACGCAGTATTTT	CASSSGLAGKRRADTQYF
-	TRBJ1-2	-	TRBV5-4	TGTGCCAGCAGCTTGGGTCGTCCGATCTATGGCTACACCTTC	CASSLGRPIYGYTF
-	TRBJ2-1	-	TRBV5-1	TGCGCCAGCAGCTTAAGGGCAGGGGCCCTGTCCTACAATGAGCAGTTCTTC	CASSLRAGALSYNEQFF
-	TRBJ1-2	-	TRBV28	TGTGCCAGCAGTTTCACCGGTTCTAACTATGGCTACACCTTC	CASSFTGSNYGYTF
TRBD1	TRBJ1-3	-	TRBV7-9	TGTGCCAGCACGCTCCGGGACAGAGGAAACACCATATATTTT	CASTLRDRGNTIYF
-	TRBJ2-1	-	TRBV20-1	TGCAGTGCTAGTGACTACCAGCAGTTCTTC	CSASDYQQFF
-	TRBJ1-2	-	TRBV30	TGTGCCTGGAGTTTGGGGAATTTTGAAGGCTACACCTTC	CAWSLGNFEGYTF
-	TRBJ2-1	-	TRBV2	TGTGCCAGCAGTACCCGCCAGCGTGCGAACAATGAGCAGTTCTTC	CASSTRQRANNEQFF
-	TRBJ2-7	once	TRBV7-3	TGTGCCAGCAGCTTATTTGGAGGGCACTCCTACGAGCAGTACTTC	CASSLFGGHSYEQYF
-	TRBJ1-1	once	TRBV5-1	TGCGCCAGCAGCTTGGGGGTGGAGGGCACTGAAGCTTTCTTT	CASSLGVEGTEAFF
TRBD2	TRBJ2-7	once	TRBV25-1	TGTGCCAGCAGTGGGGGGAGGGGCCAGTACTTC	CASSGGRGQYF
-	TRBJ1-2	-	TRBV28	TGTGCCAGCAGTTTAATGGGGGCAGTAAACTATGGCTACACCTTC	CASSLMGAVNYGYTF
-	TRBJ2-7	-	TRBV29-1	TGCAGCGTTGAAGTTGCGACAGGGTGGGGGGAGGACGAGCAGTACTTC	CSVEVATGWGEDEQYF
-	TRBJ2-7	-	TRBV28	TGTGCCAGCAGTTTAATTCTCGGACTACCTCATGAGCAGTACTTC	CASSLILGLPHEQYF
-	TRBJ1-1	-	TRBV6-5	TGTGCCAGCAGTACCCTGACGGGGAACACTGAAGCTTTCTTT	CASSTLTGNTEAFF
TRBD2	TRBJ2-5	-	TRBV27	TGTGCCAGCCGCCTAGCGGGAGTGGGAGAGACCCAGTACTTC	CASRLAGVGETQYF
TRBD1	TRBJ2-7	-	TRBV9	TGTGCCAGCAGCGTAGCGGGACAGAGTTACGAGCAGTACTTC	CASSVAGQSYEQYF
TRBD2	TRBJ2-2	-	TRBV5-1	TGCGCCAGCCCCGACGGCGCTAGCGGGAGGTCGGGCGGGGAGCTGTTTTTT	CASPDGASGRSGGELFF
-	TRBJ2-7	-	TRBV15	TGTGCCACCAACCGGTGGGGAGCGAACGCCTACGAGCAGTACTTC	CATNRWGANAYEQYF
TRBD2	TRBJ2-7	-	TRBV11-2	TGTGCCAGTAGACTAGCGGGAGGAATTGACGAGCAGTACTTC	CASRLAGGIDEQYF
-	TRBJ2-2	-	TRBV30	TGTGCCTGGAGTCAGGGACAGAACACCGGGGAGCTGTTTTTT	CAWSQGQNTGELFF
-	TRBJ2-4	-	TRBV28	TGTGCCAGCAGTCCCAGGGAGTTAGCCAAAAACATTCAGTACTTC	CASSPRELAKNIQYF
-	TRBJ1-2	once	TRBV6-5	TGTGCCAGCAGTTACTCCGGCAGGTTATCTGGCTACACCTTC	CASSYSGRLSGYTF
TRBD1	TRBJ1-1	-	TRBV7-3	TGTGCCAGCAGCGCGACAGGGATGAACACTGAAGCTTTCTTT	CASSATGMNTEAFF
-	TRBJ1-5	-	TRBV28	TGTGCCGGGGCCCCCTGGAGCAATCAGCCCCAGCATTTT	CAGAPWSNQPQHF
TRBD2	TRBJ2-3	-	TRBV28	TGTGCCAGCAGTTTGTCTCCCGGGACTAGCGGGAGAACAGATACGCAGTATTTT	CASSLSPGTSGRTDTQYF
-	TRBJ1-2	once	TRBV27	TGTGCCAGCAGTCCCCCGTGGGGGGGGTTCTATGGCTACACCTTC	CASSPPWGGFYGYTF
-	TRBJ1-2	-	TRBV29-1	TGCAGCGTTGGGAGGACGGGGGACTATGGCTACACCTTC	CSVGRTGDYGYTF
TRBD1	TRBJ1-5	-	TRBV19	TGTGCCAGTAGCCGGGGGACAGGGGGCTGGCAGCCCCAGCATTTT	CASSRGTGGWQPQHF